Reported below is one TCR beta chain. Its antigen is unidentified. J was trimmed by 3 bases and V by 2 bases; bases with no gene match: 4. Germline V lookup: CDR1 LNHDA, CDR2 SQIVND (reference sequence). This CDR3 has 15 residues. The assay was immunoSEQ multiplex PCR, and TCRdb's table has in-frame clones only and misses some. The data contain just under 65,000 clones, approximately 91% of them singletons. The data belong to a study of graft-versus-host responses after intestinal transplantation. Across the study: Grafts that recipients had were multivisceral, liver-intestinal, or isolated intestinal transplants. Every recipient had anti-thymocyte globulin induction and approximately three years of tacrolimus plus steroids. General observations from the study: Recipient marrow showed GvH clones, some seen first in ileum or blood.

The material was unstimulated CD8+ T cells sorted from spleen or lymph node cells, obtained before transplant. The chain uses TRBV19 and TRBJ2-1; 7 bases agree with TRBD2. The TCR originated in a human donor who was the organ donor for an intestinal transplant. The CDR3 reads CASSIRPSGYNEQFF. CDR3 sequence (DNA): TGTGCCAGTAGTATAAGGCCTAGCGGCTACAATGAGCAGTTCTTC.